The 22 T cell receptor beta chains given below trace back to one sample, sequenced in a study of early T cells in non-severe SARS-CoV-2 infection. TCRdb re-derived calls from the 5' RACE reads in MiXCR, one entry per CDR3 protein. This repertoire shows tens of thousands of distinct CDR3 sequences, about 8.2% found once; its top ten account for about 9.4%. The sample was whole blood. The origin of the receptors is an adult who was a healthcare worker with PCR-confirmed SARS-CoV-2 infection or an uninfected control (not recorded which).

Ten or more counts support this clonotype. V and J are TRBV11-3 and TRBJ2-3; TRBD1 might be the D (6 bases). The germline V gene has CDR1 SGHNT and CDR2 YENEEA. The V end lost 5 bases, the J end lost 4 bases, and 19 bases lay between the germline ends. CDR3 length equals 16 residues. Here the CDR3 DNA reads TGTGCCAGCAGCCAGGGGTTTTCCGGCGCATCAGATACGCAGTATTTT. Amino acid sequence: CASSQGFSGASDTQYF.

This clonotype showed up many times. The rearrangement uses TRBV5-8 and TRBJ2-1; tentative D call: TRBD2 (5 bases). V gave up 7 bases and J gave up 4 bases, with 15 bases separating them. The germline V gene encodes CDR1 SGHTS and CDR2 YDEGEE. The CDR3 covers 14 residues. The CDR3, as DNA: TGTGCCAGCCAGGTGGAGCGGATTTACAATGAGCAGTTCTTC. This gives the protein CASQVERIYNEQFF.

This chain joins TRBV9 and TRBJ2-3; the D gene is possibly TRBD1 (5 bases). This CDR3 has 15 residues. Germline V gene data show CDR1 as SGDLS and CDR2 as YYNGEE. Trimming removed 0 bases from V and 2 bases from J, with 10 bases in between. CDR3 nucleotide sequence: TGTGCCAGCAGCGTAGTAGGCAGGGCCACAGATACGCAGTATTTT. Amino acids: CASSVVGRATDTQYF.

This chain uses TRBV6-1 with TRBJ2-3; unclear D gene. Germline V gene data show CDR1 as MNHNS and CDR2 as SASEGT. V lost 6 bases to trimming and J lost 2 bases, with 18 bases between them. This CDR3 is 16 amino acids long. The CDR3: CASSQNQRRITDTQYF. The CDR3 DNA is TGTGCCAGCAGCCAAAACCAGAGGCGCATCACAGATACGCAGTATTTT.

The chain combines TRBV2 with TRBJ2-1; D is uncertain. The V gene's germline CDR1 is SNHLY and CDR2 FYNNEI. This CDR3 is built from 13 residues. V shed 4 bases and J shed 1 base, with 5 bases lying between them. This CDR3 is CASSGDSYNEQFF. Here the CDR3 DNA reads TGTGCCAGCAGTGGGGATTCCTACAATGAGCAGTTCTTC.

The V gene is TRBV20-1, the J gene TRBJ1-1; no reliable D call. Trimming took 3 bases from V and 1 from J, leaving 15 bases between them. Germline V gives CDR1 DFQATT, CDR2 SNEGSKA (reference sequence). The CDR3 length is 15 residues. The CDR3 DNA reads as TGCAGTGCTAGTAGCCCACTAACAGCGAACACTGAAGCTTTCTTT. This encodes CSASSPLTANTEAFF.

The table lists this clonotype with many counts. The chain uses TRBV20-1 and TRBJ1-1; no firm D call. Germline V gene data show CDR1 as DFQATT and CDR2 as SNEGSKA (reference sequence). CDR3 length: 12 amino acids. Trimming removed 5 bases at V and 1 base at J, with 8 bases between. For the CDR3, the DNA is TGCAGTGCTGAAACCCCGAACACTGAAGCTTTCTTT. It codes for CSAETPNTEAFF.

The chain couples TRBV7-3 to TRBJ1-6; 12 nucleotides agree with TRBD1. CDR3 length: 14 amino acids. The germline V gene has CDR1 SGHTA and CDR2 FQGTGA. The junction had 2 bases not matched to a gene; V was cut back by 4 bases and J by 10 bases. The CDR3 spells CASSYGTGGSPLHF. CDR3 nucleotide sequence: TGTGCCAGCAGCTATGGGACAGGGGGCTCACCCCTCCACTTT.

CDR3 region: CASSSRGLAVLDGDEQFF. For the CDR3, the DNA is TGTGCCAGCAGTTCCCGAGGTCTAGCGGTTTTGGATGGGGATGAGCAGTTCTTC. This chain joins TRBV27 and TRBJ2-1, with 7 bases lining up with TRBD2. The CDR3 has 18 residues. Germline CDR1 and CDR2: MNHEY and SMNVEV (reference sequence). The trim removed 4 bases at V and 8 bases at J, leaving 20 bases unmatched.

Of note for this clonotype: One end of the junction is discordant with germline, which a read error may explain. V and J are TRBV28 and TRBJ1-3; unclear D gene. CDR3 length equals 14 residues. Germline V gives CDR1 MDHEN, CDR2 SYDVKM. CDR3 sequence (DNA): TGTGCCAGCAGTTCCCCGGACTCTAGAAACACCATATATTTT. Translation gives CASSSPDSRNTIYF.

This clonotype turned up a few times. V gene TRBV15 combines with J gene TRBJ2-1; 11 bases agree with TRBD2. V was pared by 4 bases and J by 4 bases, with 6 bases of the junction left unmatched. The CDR3 loop spans 16 amino acids. Germline loops: CDR1 LNHNV, CDR2 YYDKDF (reference sequence). CDR3 sequence: CATSIGLAGPYNEQFF. DNA of the CDR3: TGTGCCACCAGCATTGGACTAGCGGGTCCTTACAATGAGCAGTTCTTC.

This clonotype was observed many times. The rearrangement links TRBV5-4 to TRBJ2-7; tentative D call: TRBD1 (5 bases). This CDR3 is built from 15 residues. The V and J ends lost 1 base and 0 bases respectively, with 11 bases between them. From germline, CDR1 is SGHNT and CDR2 YYREEE (reference sequence). The chain's CDR3 is CASSLRGLHSYEQYF. The CDR3, as DNA: TGTGCCAGCAGCTTGAGGGGCCTACACTCCTACGAGCAGTACTTC.

In its sample, this clonotype was seen many times. The chain links TRBV20-1 to TRBJ2-1, with 7 bases aligning to TRBD2. Germline V gives CDR1 DFQATT, CDR2 SNEGSKA (reference sequence). CDR3 length: 17 residues. V dropped 3 bases and J dropped 1; count of bases not matched to a gene: 12. The CDR3 here is CSASGSWEGRSYNEQFF. The DNA of the CDR3 is TGCAGTGCTAGCGGATCGTGGGAGGGCCGTTCCTACAATGAGCAGTTCTTC.

This clonotype is categorized as medium-sized. This chain uses TRBV28 with TRBJ2-7; 10 nucleotides line up with TRBD1. CDR3 size: 13 residues. The V gene's germline CDR1 is MDHEN and CDR2 SYDVKM. V shed 8 bases and J 6 bases; nucleotides not matched to a gene: 7. CDR3 coding DNA: TGTGCCAGCCGCGGACAGGGGGAGGGCGAGCAGTACTTC. Amino acid sequence: CASRGQGEGEQYF. The entire variable domain, with the rest obtained from reference TRBV28 and TRBJ2-7, is as follows: DVKVTQSSRYLVKRTGEKVFLECVQDMDHENMFWYRQDPGLGLRLIYFSYDVKMKEKGDIPEGYSVSREKKERFSLILESASTNQTSMYLCASRGQGEGEQYFGPGTRLTVT.

There are many counts of this clonotype. This chain connects TRBV6-2 or TRBV6-3 to TRBJ2-1; D is perhaps TRBD1 or TRBD2 (6 bases each). The CDR3 is made up of 13 amino acids. CDR1 and CDR2 (germline): MNHEY, SVGEGT. V lost 6 bases to trimming and J lost 10 bases, with 16 bases between them. Here the CDR3 DNA reads TGTGCCAGCAGACTAGAGGGGGGTCGGGAGCAGTTCTTC. This codes for CASRLEGGREQFF.

This clonotype showed up many times. The V gene is TRBV5-1, the J gene TRBJ2-1, with 7 positions matching TRBD2. The trim removed 0 bases at V and 1 base at J, leaving 4 bases unmatched. Germline CDR1 and CDR2: SGHRS and YFSETQ. This CDR3 region has 16 residues. CDR3 sequence: CASSLGSSGSYNEQFF. The CDR3, as DNA: TGCGCCAGCAGCTTGGGTAGTAGCGGGTCCTACAATGAGCAGTTCTTC.

This clonotype was seen more than once but under ten times. This chain connects TRBV2 to TRBJ1-4; 7 bases line up with TRBD1. The germline CDR1 and CDR2 sequences are SNHLY and FYNNEI. Germline trimming cut 8 bases from V and 5 bases from J; bases unmatched to any gene: 8. This CDR3 spans 14 amino acids. For the CDR3, the DNA is TGTGCCAGCGCCGGGGGGACAGAGAATGAAAAACTGTTTTTT. Translated, it gives CASAGGTENEKLFF.

This clonotype was observed a single time. The chain joins TRBV7-2 to TRBJ2-3; D is possibly TRBD1 (5 bases). V lost 6 bases, J lost 3 bases, and 13 bases lay in between. Germline V gives CDR1 SGHTA, CDR2 FQGNSA. CDR3 size: 14 residues. CDR3 sequence: CASRVEQGTDTQYF. CDR3 in DNA: TGTGCCAGCAGGGTCGAGCAGGGAACAGATACGCAGTATTTT.

The rearrangement joins TRBV12-3 or TRBV12-4 to TRBJ2-1; the D is unclear. The CDR3 spans 14 residues. V lost 7 bases and J 2 bases, leaving 12 bases between the germline ends. The CDR3 DNA reads as TGTGCCAGCACCCTAGGCGCAGCCTACAATGAGCAGTTCTTC. Residues: CASTLGAAYNEQFF.

This clonotype is a singleton in its sample. A read error may be the cause here, since a much bigger clone is one base away. The rearrangement links TRBV29-1 to TRBJ2-7; D ambiguous. Trimming took 0 bases from V and 6 from J, leaving 15 bases between them. This CDR3 contains 14 residues. From germline, CDR1 is SQVTM and CDR2 ANQGSEA. CDR3 bases: TGCAGCGTTGAAGATCTTGGCGTGTGGGGCGAGCAGTACTTC. This sequence encodes CSVEDLGVWGEQYF.

The chain combines TRBV29-1 with TRBJ2-3; no firm D call. The CDR3 consists of 14 residues. V was trimmed by 2 bases and J by 3 bases, leaving 12 bases between them. Per the germline V gene, CDR1 is SQVTM and CDR2 is ANQGSEA. This CDR3 is CSVERLGITDTQYF. The CDR3 DNA reads as TGCAGCGTTGAAAGGCTAGGCATAACAGATACGCAGTATTTT.

This sequence joins TRBV2 and TRBJ2-7; TRBD1 is a possible D gene (5 bases). Germline-derived CDR1 and CDR2 are SNHLY and FYNNEI. The germline V and J ends were trimmed by 7 bases and 3 bases, with 10 bases remaining between them. This CDR3 spans 12 amino acids. In nucleotides, the CDR3 is TGTGCCAGCAAGGAAGGGGTCTACGAGCAGTACTTC. Its translation is CASKEGVYEQYF. Variable domain in full (rest from reference TRBV2 and TRBJ2-7): EPEVTQTPSHQVTQMGQEVILRCVPISNHLYFYWYRQILGQKVEFLVSFYNNEISEKSEIFDDQFSVERPDGSNFTLKIRSTKLEDSAMYFCASKEGVYEQYFGPGTRLTVT.